One TCR beta chain is described in this entry. Germline CDR1 is MGHRA and CDR2 is YSYEKL. V lost 5 bases to trimming and J lost 2 bases; unmatched junction nucleotides: 9. The CDR3 spans 18 residues. The sample belongs to a study of blood T cell repertoires in COVID-19. Study as a whole: The United States, Italy and Spain provided the acute and convalescent COVID-19 samples. PBMCs, B-cell-depleted T cells, or T cells provided the cDNA or gDNA that made up the material.

In the authors' workflow: It was from reference gene primer amplification that nucleated cell counts were estimated. The repertoire was sequenced with immunoSEQ multiplex PCR; TCRdb's copy has only in-frame clones and lacks some. For V, J and clone size, that table is used; D and trimming come from the DNA. Among some 160,000 clones listed, roughly 83% were seen once. The source of this sequence is a human donor in a cohort sampled during active COVID-19. This chain links TRBV4-1 with TRBJ2-7; 16 nucleotides line up with TRBD2. The sequenced material came from peripheral blood. The CDR3 region has the DNA TGCGCCAGCAGCTCTCCGGGACTAGCGGGAGGGCCGACCTACGAGCAGTACTTC. It codes for CASSSPGLAGGPTYEQYF.